This T cell receptor (beta chain) was sequenced in a study of radiotherapy plus CTLA-4 blockade in lung cancer. Turning to the study itself: Objective responses emerged in 15% to 20% of patients, and around 31% attained disease control. Study conclusions and caveats: TCR clones from tumors expanded in blood after radiotherapy plus ipilimumab. Early clonal dynamics of blood T cells, together with interferon-beta, were reported as the best response predictor.

The trim removed 5 bases at V and 3 bases at J, leaving 6 bases unmatched. CDR3 length: 14 residues. Germline V CDR1 and CDR2: SGHNT, YYREEE (reference sequence). Worth noting for this clone: Its antigen is unknown.

This table comes from immunoSEQ multiplex PCR, and its TCRdb copy is limited to in-frame clones, with some not included. The table includes under 95,000 clones, more than 60% detected once. The specimen comprised peripheral blood, sampled from a patient treated with radiotherapy plus ipilimumab. The rearrangement links TRBV5-4 to TRBJ1-2, with 8 bases identical to TRBD1. The origin of this receptor is a human donor with non-small cell lung cancer whose response to radiotherapy plus ipilimumab could not be evaluated. Some clones in this sample may be carry-over from other donors' samples. CDR3 nucleotides: TGTGCCAGCAGACCGTCACAGGGGGACTATGGCTACACCTTC. Protein sequence: CASRPSQGDYGYTF.